This entry lists 8 T cell receptor beta chains sequenced from one sample in a study of blood T cell repertoires in COVID-19. Profiling relied on immunoSEQ multiplex PCR, and the TCRdb table lists in-frame clones only, not all of them. The profile shows fewer than 350,000 clones, about 86% of them singletons. The sequenced sample consisted of peripheral blood. The receptor set was obtained from a woman between 65 and 79 years old with COVID-19, enrolled during active disease.

This clone was seen a few times. This chain uses TRBV6-5 with TRBJ1-1; D is possibly TRBD1 (6 bases). V lost 10 bases to trimming and J lost 1 base, with 10 bases between them. Germline V gives CDR1 MNHEY, CDR2 SVGAGI. This CDR3 comprises 12 residues. As DNA, the CDR3 is TGTGCCATCAAACAGGGGAACACTGAAGCTTTCTTT. Protein sequence: CAIKQGNTEAFF.

The chain links TRBV18 to TRBJ1-1; 9 bases are shared with TRBD1. From germline, CDR1 is KGHSH and CDR2 LQKENI. The V and J ends lost 10 bases and 4 bases, in that order; junction bases with no gene match: 7. The CDR3 contains 13 residues. In DNA form, the CDR3 reads TGTGCCACCCGGGACAGGGAGAGCACTGAAGCTTTCTTT. It codes for CATRDRESTEAFF.

The chain carries TRBV19 and TRBJ2-1; 9 nucleotides line up with TRBD2. Trimming took 8 bases from V and 7 from J; bases not matched to a gene: 15. Germline CDR1 is LNHDA and CDR2 is SQIVND (reference sequence). There are 16 residues in the CDR3. The CDR3 loop reads CASLHPAGGRGNEQFF. The CDR3 nucleotides read TGTGCCAGTCTTCACCCGGCGGGGGGGCGGGGTAATGAGCAGTTCTTC.

This chain joins TRBV11-2 and TRBJ1-3, with no clear D. V was cut by 3 bases and J by 0 bases, with 9 bases left in between. Germline V CDR1 and CDR2: SGHAT, FQNNGV. This CDR3 is built from 15 residues. The CDR3 region has the DNA TGTGCCAGCAGCTTGGGCTCGAGCTCTGGAAACACCATATATTTT. Translation gives CASSLGSSSGNTIYF.

This chain joins TRBV5-1 and TRBJ1-1; D is unresolved. CDR1 is SGHRS, CDR2 YFSETQ, per germline. V lost 2 bases, J lost 1 base, and 9 bases lay in between. This CDR3 region has 14 residues. The CDR3 reads CASSFDYQNTEAFF. The CDR3 DNA is TGCGCCAGCAGCTTCGACTATCAGAACACTGAAGCTTTCTTT.

This chain links TRBV10-3 with TRBJ2-2; 14 bases align to TRBD2. The CDR3 sequence is 16 residues long. With V trimmed by 4 bases and J by 5 bases, 3 bases remained unmatched. Germline values: CDR1 ENHRY, CDR2 SYGVKD. CDR3 in amino acids: CAISGLAGGPTGELFF. CDR3 DNA: TGTGCCATCAGTGGACTAGCGGGGGGGCCTACCGGGGAGCTGTTTTTT.

The V gene is TRBV6-5, the J gene TRBJ1-6; D may be TRBD1 (6 bases). The germline gives CDR1 MNHEY, CDR2 SVGAGI. The CDR3 length is 15 residues. The V end lost 2 bases, the J end lost 10 bases, and 15 bases lay between the germline ends. The CDR3 DNA is TGTGCCAGCAGTTACGCCCATACAGGGTCATCACCCCTCCACTTT. Translation gives CASSYAHTGSSPLHF.

The CDR3 reads CASSWGSSSYEQYF. As DNA, the CDR3 is TGTGCCAGCAGCTGGGGCAGCAGTAGCTACGAGCAGTACTTC. J is TRBJ2-7 and V is TRBV7-2, with D possibly being TRBD1 (5 bases). The CDR3 has 14 amino acids. Germline values: CDR1 SGHTA, CDR2 FQGNSA. Deletions cut 4 bases from V and 3 bases from J, with 13 bases between. Full variable domain (rest looked up from reference TRBV7-2 and TRBJ2-7): GAGVSQSPSNKVTEKGKDVELRCDPISGHTALYWYRQSLGQGLEFLIYFQGNSAPDKSGLPSDRFSAERTGGSVSTLTIQRTQQEDSAVYLCASSWGSSSYEQYFGPGTRLTVT.